What follows describes a single T cell receptor beta chain. This specimen belongs to a study of T-cell reconstitution after alpha-beta-depleted transplantation in children. TCRbeta library construction was performed incorporating unique molecular identifiers. MiXCR was run by TCRdb on the PCR reads, yielding one entry per CDR3 protein. The repertoire holds approximately 490,000 distinct CDR3 sequences, with around an eighth as singletons. The CDR3 spans 14 residues. From germline, CDR1 is SGHTA and CDR2 FQGTGA. Between the trimmed V and J ends, which lost 5 bases and 4 bases, there was a span of 11 bases.

The rearrangement uses TRBV7-3 and TRBJ2-2, with D unresolved. This receptor was taken from a human donor who donated a stem cell graft to a child with combined immunodeficiency. Sequenced here: PBMCs from the stem cell graft donor, sampled from the stem cell graft. The CDR3 nucleotides read TGTGCCAGCAGCGGTTGGGCGTCCACCGGGGAGCTGTTTTTT. Residues: CASSGWASTGELFF.